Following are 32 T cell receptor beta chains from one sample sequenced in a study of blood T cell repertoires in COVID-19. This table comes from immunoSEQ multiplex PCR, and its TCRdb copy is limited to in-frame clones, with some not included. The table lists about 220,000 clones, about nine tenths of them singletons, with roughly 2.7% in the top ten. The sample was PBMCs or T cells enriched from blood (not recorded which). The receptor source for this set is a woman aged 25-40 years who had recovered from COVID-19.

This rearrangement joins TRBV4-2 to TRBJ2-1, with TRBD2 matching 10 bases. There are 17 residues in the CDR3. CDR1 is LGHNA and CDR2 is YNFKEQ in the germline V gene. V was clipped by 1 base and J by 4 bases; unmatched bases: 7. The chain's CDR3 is CASSQVASGGLYNEQFF. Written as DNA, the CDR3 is TGTGCCAGCAGCCAAGTCGCTAGCGGGGGCCTTTACAATGAGCAGTTCTTC.

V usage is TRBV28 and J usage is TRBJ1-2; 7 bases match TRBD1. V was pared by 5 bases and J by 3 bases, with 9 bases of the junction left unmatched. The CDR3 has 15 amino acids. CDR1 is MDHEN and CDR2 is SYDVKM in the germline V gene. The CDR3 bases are TGTGCCAGCAGTCCGGCGGACAGGTCATACTATGGCTACACCTTC. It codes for CASSPADRSYYGYTF.

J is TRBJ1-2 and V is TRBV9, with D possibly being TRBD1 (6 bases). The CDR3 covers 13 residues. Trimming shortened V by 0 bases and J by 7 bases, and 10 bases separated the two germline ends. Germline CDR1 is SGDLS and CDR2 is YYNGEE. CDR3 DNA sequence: TGTGCCAGCAGCGTAGAACAGGGTCTTGGCTACACCTTC. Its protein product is CASSVEQGLGYTF.

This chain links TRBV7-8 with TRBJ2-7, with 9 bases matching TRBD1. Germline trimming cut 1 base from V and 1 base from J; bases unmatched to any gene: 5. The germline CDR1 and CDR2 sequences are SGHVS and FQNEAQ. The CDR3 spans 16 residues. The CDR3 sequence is CASSLVSGQGSYEQYF. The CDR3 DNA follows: TGTGCCAGCAGCTTAGTGTCTGGACAGGGGTCCTACGAGCAGTACTTC.

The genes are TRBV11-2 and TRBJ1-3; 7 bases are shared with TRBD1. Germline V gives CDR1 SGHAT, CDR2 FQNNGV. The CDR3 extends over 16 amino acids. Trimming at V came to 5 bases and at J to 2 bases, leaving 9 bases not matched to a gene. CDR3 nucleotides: TGTGCCAGCAGCCTCGGAACAGGGGCTACTGGAAACACCATATATTTT. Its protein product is CASSLGTGATGNTIYF. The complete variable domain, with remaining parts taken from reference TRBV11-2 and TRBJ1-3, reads EAGVAQSPRYKIIEKRQSVAFWCNPISGHATLYWYQQILGQGPKLLIQFQNNGVVDDSQLPKDRFSAERLKGVDSTLKIQPAKLEDSAVYLCASSLGTGATGNTIYFGEGSWLTVV.

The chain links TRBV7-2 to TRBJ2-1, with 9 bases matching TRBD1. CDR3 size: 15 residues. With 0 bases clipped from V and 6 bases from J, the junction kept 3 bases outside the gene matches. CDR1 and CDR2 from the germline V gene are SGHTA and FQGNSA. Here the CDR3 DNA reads TGTGCCAGCAGCTTAGCGGGGACAGGGCTCAATGAGCAGTTCTTC. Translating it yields CASSLAGTGLNEQFF. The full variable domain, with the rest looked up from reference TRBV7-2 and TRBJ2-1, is GAGVSQSPSNKVTEKGKDVELRCDPISGHTALYWYRQSLGQGLEFLIYFQGNSAPDKSGLPSDRFSAERTGGSVSTLTIQRTQQEDSAVYLCASSLAGTGLNEQFFGPGTRLTVL.

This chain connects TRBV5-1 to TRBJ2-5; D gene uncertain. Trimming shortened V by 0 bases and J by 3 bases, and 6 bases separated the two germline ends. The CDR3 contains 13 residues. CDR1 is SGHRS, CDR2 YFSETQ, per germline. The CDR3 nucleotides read TGCGCCAGCAGCTTGGACTTGGAAGAGACCCAGTACTTC. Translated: CASSLDLEETQYF.

The CDR3 sequence is CASSPTSSDTDTQYF. The DNA for the CDR3 is TGTGCCAGCAGCCCGACGTCTAGCGACACAGATACGCAGTATTTT. The rearrangement uses TRBV9 and TRBJ2-3; possible D gene TRBD2, 6 bases. This CDR3 has 15 residues. Germline lookup yields CDR1 SGDLS and CDR2 YYNGEE. V was pared by 4 bases and J by 2 bases, with 14 bases between.

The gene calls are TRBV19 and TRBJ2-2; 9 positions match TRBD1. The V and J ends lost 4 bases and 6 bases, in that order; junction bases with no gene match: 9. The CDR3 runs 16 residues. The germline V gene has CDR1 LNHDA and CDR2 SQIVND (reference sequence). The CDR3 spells CASSRPDRGRSGELFF. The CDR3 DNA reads TGTGCCAGTAGTAGGCCGGACAGGGGAAGATCCGGGGAGCTGTTTTTT.

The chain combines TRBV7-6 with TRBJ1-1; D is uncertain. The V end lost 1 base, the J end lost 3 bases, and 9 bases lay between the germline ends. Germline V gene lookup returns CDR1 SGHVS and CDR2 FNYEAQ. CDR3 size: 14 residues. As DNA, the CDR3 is TGTGCCAGCAGCTTAGTAATACGGGACACTGAAGCTTTCTTT. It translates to CASSLVIRDTEAFF.

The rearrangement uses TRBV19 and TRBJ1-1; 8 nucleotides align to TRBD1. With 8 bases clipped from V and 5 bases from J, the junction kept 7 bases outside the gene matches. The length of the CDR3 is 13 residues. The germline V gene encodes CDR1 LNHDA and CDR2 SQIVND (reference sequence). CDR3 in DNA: TGTGCCAGTTGTACCAGGGGGCGGACTGAAGCTTTCTTT. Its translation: CASCTRGRTEAFF.

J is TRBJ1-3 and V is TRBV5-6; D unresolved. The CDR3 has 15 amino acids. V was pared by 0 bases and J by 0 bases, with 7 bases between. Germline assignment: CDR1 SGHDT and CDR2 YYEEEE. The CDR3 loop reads CASSLVSNSGNTIYF. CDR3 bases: TGTGCCAGCAGCTTGGTTAGTAACTCTGGAAACACCATATATTTT. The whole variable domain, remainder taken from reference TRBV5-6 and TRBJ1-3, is DAGVTQSPTHLIKTRGQQVTLRCSPKSGHDTVSWYQQALGQGPQFIFQYYEEEERQRGNFPDRFSGHQFPNYSSELNVNALLLGDSALYLCASSLVSNSGNTIYFGEGSWLTVV.

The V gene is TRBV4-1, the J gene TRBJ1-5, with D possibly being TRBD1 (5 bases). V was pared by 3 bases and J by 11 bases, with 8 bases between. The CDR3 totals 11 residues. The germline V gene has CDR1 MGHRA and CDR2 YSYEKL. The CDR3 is CASSQGGAQHF. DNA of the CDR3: TGCGCCAGCAGCCAGGGAGGGGCCCAGCATTTT.

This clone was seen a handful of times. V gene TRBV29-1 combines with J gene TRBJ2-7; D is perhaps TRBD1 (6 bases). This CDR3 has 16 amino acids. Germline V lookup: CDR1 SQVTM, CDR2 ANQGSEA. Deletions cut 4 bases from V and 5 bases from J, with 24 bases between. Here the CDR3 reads CSVADSRTPGAHEQYF. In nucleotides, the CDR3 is TGCAGCGTTGCGGACAGCCGAACGCCTGGGGCTCACGAGCAGTACTTC.

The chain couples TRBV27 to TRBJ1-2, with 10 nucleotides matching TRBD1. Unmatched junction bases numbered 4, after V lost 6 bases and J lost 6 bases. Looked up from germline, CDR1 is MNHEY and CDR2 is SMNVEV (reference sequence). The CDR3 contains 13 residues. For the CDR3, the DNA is TGTGCCAGCAGAGACAGGGGGCGCAATGGCTACACCTTC. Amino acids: CASRDRGRNGYTF.

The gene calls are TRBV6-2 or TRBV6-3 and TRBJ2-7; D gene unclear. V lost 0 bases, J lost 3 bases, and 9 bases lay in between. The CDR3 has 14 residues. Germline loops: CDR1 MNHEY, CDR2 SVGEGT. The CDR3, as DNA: TGTGCCAGCAGTTACTCGCGGTCGGTCTACGAGCAGTACTTC. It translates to CASSYSRSVYEQYF.

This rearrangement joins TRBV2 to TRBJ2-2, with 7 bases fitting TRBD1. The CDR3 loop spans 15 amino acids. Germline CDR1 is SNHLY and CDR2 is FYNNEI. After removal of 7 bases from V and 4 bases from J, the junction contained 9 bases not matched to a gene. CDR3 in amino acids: CASNLEGAVTGELFF. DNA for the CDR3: TGTGCCAGCAACCTTGAGGGGGCTGTCACCGGGGAGCTGTTTTTT.

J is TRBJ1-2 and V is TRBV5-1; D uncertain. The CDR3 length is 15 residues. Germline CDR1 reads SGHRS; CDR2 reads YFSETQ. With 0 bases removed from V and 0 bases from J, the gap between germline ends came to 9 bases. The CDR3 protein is CASSLEAGANYGYTF. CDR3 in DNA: TGCGCCAGCAGCTTGGAGGCCGGAGCTAACTATGGCTACACCTTC.

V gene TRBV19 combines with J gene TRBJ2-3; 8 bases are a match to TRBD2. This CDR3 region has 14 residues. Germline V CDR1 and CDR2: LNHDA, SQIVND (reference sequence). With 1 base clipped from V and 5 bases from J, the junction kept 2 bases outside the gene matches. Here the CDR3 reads CASSIAGGVDTQYF. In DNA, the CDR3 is TGTGCCAGTAGTATAGCGGGGGGGGTAGATACGCAGTATTTT.

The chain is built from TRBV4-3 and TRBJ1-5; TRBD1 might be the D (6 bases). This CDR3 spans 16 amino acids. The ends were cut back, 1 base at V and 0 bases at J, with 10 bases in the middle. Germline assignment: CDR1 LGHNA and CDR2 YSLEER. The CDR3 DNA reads TGCGCCAGCAGCCAAGGCACAGGGAATAGCAATCAGCCCCAGCATTTT. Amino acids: CASSQGTGNSNQPQHF.

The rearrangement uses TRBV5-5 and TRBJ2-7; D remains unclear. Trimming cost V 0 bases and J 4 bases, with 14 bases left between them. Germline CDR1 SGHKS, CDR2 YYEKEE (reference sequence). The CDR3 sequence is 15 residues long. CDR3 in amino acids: CASSLVAVLAYEQYF. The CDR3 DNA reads TGTGCCAGCAGCTTGGTGGCGGTCTTAGCTTACGAGCAGTACTTC.

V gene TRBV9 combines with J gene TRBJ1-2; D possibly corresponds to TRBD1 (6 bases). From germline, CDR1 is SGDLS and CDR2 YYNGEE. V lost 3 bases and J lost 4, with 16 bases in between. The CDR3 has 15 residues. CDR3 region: CASSAEGGHVYGYTF. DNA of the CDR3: TGTGCCAGCAGCGCCGAGGGGGGGCATGTCTATGGCTACACCTTC.

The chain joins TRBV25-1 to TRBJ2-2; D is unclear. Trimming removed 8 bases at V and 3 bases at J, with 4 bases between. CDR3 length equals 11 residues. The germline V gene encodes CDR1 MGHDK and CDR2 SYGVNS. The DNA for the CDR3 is TGTGCCAGCGAGGACACCGGGGAGCTGTTTTTT. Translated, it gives CASEDTGELFF.

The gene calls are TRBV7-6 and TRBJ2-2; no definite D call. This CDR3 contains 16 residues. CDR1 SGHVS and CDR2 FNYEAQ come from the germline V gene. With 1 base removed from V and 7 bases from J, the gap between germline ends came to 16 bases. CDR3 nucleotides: TGTGCCAGCAGCTTAGTGACGGGTAGAAGGATCGGGGAGCTGTTTTTT. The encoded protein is CASSLVTGRRIGELFF. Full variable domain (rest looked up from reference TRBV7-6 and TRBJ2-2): GAGVSQSPRYKVTKRGQDVALRCDPISGHVSLYWYRQALGQGPEFLTYFNYEAQQDKSGLPNDRFSAERPEGSISTLTIQRTEQRDSAMYRCASSLVTGRRIGELFFGEGSRLTVL.

CDR3 sequence reads: CASSLDGGLGGEQYF. The DNA of the CDR3 is TGTGCCAGCAGCTTAGATGGGGGTTTGGGAGGCGAGCAGTACTTC. This sequence joins TRBV11-3 and TRBJ2-7, with D perhaps matching TRBD2 (6 bases). Germline V gives CDR1 SGHNT, CDR2 YENEEA. Between the trimmed V and J ends, which lost 0 bases and 6 bases, there was a span of 15 bases. The CDR3 loop spans 15 amino acids.

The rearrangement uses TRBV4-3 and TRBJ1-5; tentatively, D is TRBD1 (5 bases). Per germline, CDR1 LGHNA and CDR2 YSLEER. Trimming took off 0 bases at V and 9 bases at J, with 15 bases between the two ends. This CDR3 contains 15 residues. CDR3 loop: CASSQDPGLSGPQHF. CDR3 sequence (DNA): TGCGCCAGCAGCCAAGACCCAGGGCTCTCTGGGCCCCAGCATTTT.

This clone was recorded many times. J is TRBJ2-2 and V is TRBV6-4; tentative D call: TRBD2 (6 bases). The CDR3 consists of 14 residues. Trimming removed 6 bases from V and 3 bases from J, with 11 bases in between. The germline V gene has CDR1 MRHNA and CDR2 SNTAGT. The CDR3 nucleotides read TGTGCCAGCAGAGGGGACTCAGACACCGGGGAGCTGTTTTTT. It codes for CASRGDSDTGELFF.

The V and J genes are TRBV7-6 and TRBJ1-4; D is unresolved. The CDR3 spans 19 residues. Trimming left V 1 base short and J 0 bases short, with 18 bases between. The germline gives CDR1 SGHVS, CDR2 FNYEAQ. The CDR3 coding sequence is TGTGCCAGCAGCTTAGTGGGGTTCGGAGAGGAGGCAACTAATGAAAAACTGTTTTTT. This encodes CASSLVGFGEEATNEKLFF.

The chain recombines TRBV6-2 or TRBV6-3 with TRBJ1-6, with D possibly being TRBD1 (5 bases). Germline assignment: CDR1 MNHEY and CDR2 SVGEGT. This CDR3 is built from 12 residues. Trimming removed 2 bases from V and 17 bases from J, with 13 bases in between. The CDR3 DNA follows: TGTGCCAGCAGTTACATGGGGCGGAGTTTCCACTTT. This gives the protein CASSYMGRSFHF.

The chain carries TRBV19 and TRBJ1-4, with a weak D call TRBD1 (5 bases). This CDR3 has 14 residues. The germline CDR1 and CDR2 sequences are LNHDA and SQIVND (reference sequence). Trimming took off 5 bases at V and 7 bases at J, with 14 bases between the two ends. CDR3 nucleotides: TGTGCCAGTAGTGGGAGGGGTTTGGTTGAAAAACTGTTTTTT. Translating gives CASSGRGLVEKLFF.

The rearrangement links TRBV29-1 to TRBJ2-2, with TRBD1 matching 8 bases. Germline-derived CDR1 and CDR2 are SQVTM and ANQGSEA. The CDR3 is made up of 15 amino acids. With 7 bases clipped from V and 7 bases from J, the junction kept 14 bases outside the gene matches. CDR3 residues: CSAAGGTAGVGELFF. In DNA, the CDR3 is TGCAGCGCCGCAGGGGGCACGGCAGGGGTCGGGGAGCTGTTTTTT.

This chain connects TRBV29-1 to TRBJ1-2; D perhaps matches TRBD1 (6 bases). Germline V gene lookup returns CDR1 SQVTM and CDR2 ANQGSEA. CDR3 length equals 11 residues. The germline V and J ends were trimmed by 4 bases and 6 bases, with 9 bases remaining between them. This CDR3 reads CSVAGVDGYTF. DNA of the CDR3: TGCAGCGTTGCAGGGGTGGATGGCTACACCTTC. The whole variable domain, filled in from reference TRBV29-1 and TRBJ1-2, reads SAVISQKPSRDICQRGTSLTIQCQVDSQVTMMFWYRQQPGQSLTLIATANQGSEATYESGFVIDKFPISRPNLTFSTLTVSNMSPEDSSIYLCSVAGVDGYTFGSGTRLTVV.